This is a list of T cell receptor beta chains from one sample in a study of lymphopenia after photon versus proton radiotherapy. Only in-frame clones appear in the TCRdb table, and some are missing; sequencing was by immunoSEQ multiplex PCR. The sample has approximately 170,000 clones, approximately 90% seen once. Source: peripheral blood, taken from a patient treated with photon-based radiotherapy. These receptors were taken from a man aged 45-65 years with gastric cancer. Each CDR3 is given with its conserved first and last residue. A D gene is named only where the DNA matches it firmly. Size values are once, few and many counts, or a class for expanded clones, and some rows have none.

cdr3_aa cdr3_nt d_call j_call v_call clone_size
CASTSGQNTGELFF TGTGCCAGCACCTCGGGACAGAACACCGGGGAGCTGTTTTTT . TRBJ2-2 TRBV27 .
CASSSGRSSYNEQFF TGTGCCAGTAGTAGCGGGAGGAGCTCCTACAATGAGCAGTTCTTC TRBD2 TRBJ2-1 TRBV19 once
CASRSQGGPSNF TGTGCCAGCAGATCACAGGGGGGGCCCTCGAACTTC TRBD1 TRBJ1-2 TRBV6-5 .
CASSQPTTGGSSYNEQFF TGTGCCAGCAGCCAACCCACAACCGGGGGGAGCTCCTACAATGAGCAGTTCTTC TRBD2 TRBJ2-1 TRBV9 .
CASSLAGAGGYYNEQFF TGCGCCAGCAGCTTGGCCGGGGCGGGAGGGTACTACAATGAGCAGTTCTTC TRBD2 TRBJ2-1 TRBV5-1 .
CASRATGGKGTGELFF TGTGCCAGTAGAGCTACAGGGGGGAAGGGAACCGGGGAGCTGTTTTTT TRBD1 TRBJ2-2 TRBV19 .
CAIRDGGAGTEAFF TGTGCCATCAGGGACGGGGGGGCAGGTACTGAAGCTTTCTTT . TRBJ1-1 TRBV10-3 .
CASSVEGGREVDEQYF TGTGCCAGCAGCGTAGAAGGGGGGCGCGAGGTAGACGAGCAGTACTTC . TRBJ2-7 TRBV9 .
CASSLVGPLNYGYTF TGTGCCAGCAGCTTAGTGGGGCCCCTTAACTATGGCTACACCTTC . TRBJ1-2 TRBV7-9 .
CASSHPPGTDSYEQYF TGTGCCAGCAGCCACCCCCCGGGGACCGACTCCTACGAGCAGTACTTC . TRBJ2-7 TRBV7-7 few
CASSLALAGELFF TGTGCCAGCAGCCTAGCACTAGCGGGAGAGCTGTTTTTT TRBD2 TRBJ2-2 TRBV11-3 .
CASSQAGRTNEKLFF TGTGCCAGCAGCCAAGCGGGTAGGACTAATGAAAAACTGTTTTTT . TRBJ1-4 TRBV14 .
CAWSGTRTLPVGEQYF TGTGCCTGGAGTGGGACTCGGACACTCCCCGTGGGGGAGCAGTACTTC . TRBJ2-7 TRBV30 few
CATSRGYGRSSYEQYF TGTGCCACCAGCAGAGGTTATGGCAGGAGCTCCTACGAGCAGTACTTC . TRBJ2-7 TRBV15 .
CASSSPPGQEQFF TGTGCCAGCAGTTCCCCCCCTGGACAAGAGCAGTTCTTC . TRBJ2-1 TRBV28 .